Listed here are 3 T cell receptor beta chains from one sample, sequenced in a study of molecular identifiers for immune sequencing clone quantification. Via MiXCR, TCRdb re-called the PCR reads, giving one row per CDR3 protein. Altogether some 65,000 distinct CDR3 sequences are present, 15% to 20% being singletons, with the ten largest covering 1.5% to 1.9%. The material sequenced was naive CD8+ T cells from blood, with Jurkat cell RNA spiked in. As for subset: FACS-sorted CD8+CD4-CCR7+CD45RA+ naive T cells. The receptors shown here come from a human donor in good health. Some libraries in this study had Jurkat cell RNA spiked in.

This clonotype was seen a few times. The chain employs TRBV27 and TRBJ2-7; D tentatively reads TRBD1 or TRBD2 (5 bases each). This CDR3 spans 13 amino acids. Trimming pared 0 bases from V and 5 bases from J, leaving 8 bases between. CDR1 is MNHEY and CDR2 is SMNVEV in the germline V gene (reference sequence). Here the CDR3 DNA reads TGTGCCAGCAGTTTATCAGGGGACCACGAGCAGTACTTC. Encoded protein: CASSLSGDHEQYF.

The sample holds a few counts of this clonotype. This chain connects TRBV27 to TRBJ2-2; D gene ambiguous. Germline CDR1 is MNHEY and CDR2 is SMNVEV (reference sequence). This CDR3 is 16 amino acids long. With 5 bases removed from V and 2 bases from J, the gap between germline ends came to 15 bases. CDR3 region: CASSTLYSLNTGELFF. The CDR3 DNA follows: TGTGCCAGCAGTACCCTTTATTCACTCAACACCGGGGAGCTGTTTTTT.

Remarks on this clonotype: A much larger clone differs by one base, so this may be a read error. The J gene is TRBJ2-7, the V gene TRBV13; either TRBD1 or TRBD2 may supply D (5 bases each). V was cut by 5 bases and J by 3 bases, with 14 bases left in between. Looked up from germline, CDR1 is PRHDT and CDR2 is FYEKMQ (reference sequence). CDR3 length: 14 residues. In nucleotides, the CDR3 is TGTGCCAGCAGCCAGAGGGACCTCTTCTACGAGCAGTACTTC. Translated, it gives CASSQRDLFYEQYF.